The 32 T cell receptor beta chains reported below all come from one sample, sequenced in a study of cytomegalovirus exposure and HLA in healthy donors. The PCR ran on 60 Vbeta and 13 Jbeta primers. Measured with immunoSEQ multiplex PCR; TCRdb has only the in-frame clones, and not every one. The sample yields roughly 200,000 clones, 65% to 80% seen once. Sequenced input: PBMCs. These TCRs come from a woman aged 30 to 39 in good health and CMV-seropositive.

V and J are TRBV5-5 and TRBJ2-7; D unclear. Trimming took 6 bases from V and 3 from J, leaving 16 bases between them. Germline V gives CDR1 SGHKS, CDR2 YYEKEE (reference sequence). The CDR3 sequence is 14 residues long. The CDR3 is CASTSRVRNYEQYF. DNA for the CDR3: TGTGCCAGCACCTCTCGGGTTCGCAACTACGAGCAGTACTTC. The variable domain in full, completed from reference TRBV5-5 and TRBJ2-7, reads DAGVTQSPTHLIKTRGQQVTLRCSPISGHKSVSWYQQVLGQGPQFIFQYYEKEERGRGNFPDRFSARQFPNYSSELNVNALLLGDSALYLCASTSRVRNYEQYFGPGTRLTVT.

This clone appeared many times. The rearrangement uses TRBV2 and TRBJ1-2; possibly TRBD1 for D (5 bases). Germline V gives CDR1 SNHLY, CDR2 FYNNEI. The CDR3 extends over 12 amino acids. V was trimmed by 8 bases and J by 5 bases, leaving 12 bases between them. The CDR3 region has the DNA TGTGCCAGCTCTTGGCAGGGATATGGCTACACCTTC. Its protein product is CASSWQGYGYTF.

The rearrangement uses TRBV5-6 and TRBJ2-3; D is perhaps TRBD2 (5 bases). The V gene lost 1 base and the J gene lost 0 bases, with 18 bases spanning the gap. The length of the CDR3 is 18 residues. Germline values: CDR1 SGHDT, CDR2 YYEEEE. This chain's CDR3 is CASSLTQDSIPSTDTQYF. CDR3 in DNA: TGTGCCAGCAGCTTGACGCAGGACTCCATCCCCAGCACAGATACGCAGTATTTT.

This clone has just a few counts. The gene calls are TRBV4-3 and TRBJ2-2; 12 nucleotides match TRBD2. The CDR3 is 15 residues long. Trimming removed 1 base from V and 6 bases from J; junction bases left unmatched: 0. Germline loops: CDR1 LGHNA, CDR2 YSLEER. The CDR3, as DNA: TGCGCCAGCAGCCAAGGACTAGCGGGAGCCGGGGAGCTGTTTTTT. The encoded protein is CASSQGLAGAGELFF.

The chain joins TRBV7-6 to TRBJ2-7; D is perhaps TRBD2 (6 bases). The germline V gene has CDR1 SGHVS and CDR2 FNYEAQ. V dropped 3 bases and J dropped 2 bases, with 11 bases sitting between them. The CDR3 runs 14 residues. The chain's CDR3 is CASSLGGVAYEQYF. The CDR3 coding sequence is TGTGCCAGCAGCTTGGGGGGTGTCGCCTACGAGCAGTACTTC.

The J gene is TRBJ2-7, the V gene TRBV11-3; 13 nucleotides align to TRBD2. The ends lost 2 bases at V and 7 bases at J; junction bases unmatched: 8. The CDR3 runs 16 residues. From germline, CDR1 is SGHNT and CDR2 YENEEA. The CDR3 DNA reads TGTGCCAGCAGCTTACCACTAGCGGGAGGGCCAAGTGAGCAGTACTTC. Protein sequence: CASSLPLAGGPSEQYF. The whole variable domain, remainder taken from reference TRBV11-3 and TRBJ2-7, is EAGVVQSPRYKIIEKKQPVAFWCNPISGHNTLYWYLQNLGQGPELLIRYENEEAVDDSQLPKDRFSAERLKGVDSTLKIQPAELGDSAVYLCASSLPLAGGPSEQYFGPGTRLTVT.

The chain is built from TRBV11-3 and TRBJ1-2, with a possible D match to TRBD1 (5 bases). Looked up from germline, CDR1 is SGHNT and CDR2 is YENEEA. Trimming took 5 bases from V and 7 from J, leaving 14 bases between them. The CDR3 loop spans 13 amino acids. The CDR3 DNA reads TGTGCCAGCAGCCAGACCAGGGTCTCTGGCTACACCTTC. This encodes CASSQTRVSGYTF.

The chain joins TRBV4-2 to TRBJ2-2, with 8 bases fitting TRBD1. The CDR3 has 16 amino acids. Germline CDR1 reads LGHNA; CDR2 reads YNFKEQ. Trimming at V came to 4 bases and at J to 6 bases, leaving 10 bases not matched to a gene. The CDR3 loop is CASSPTTGAHPGELFF. Written as DNA, the CDR3 is TGTGCCAGCAGCCCTACGACAGGGGCGCATCCCGGGGAGCTGTTTTTT.

This sequence joins TRBV5-1 and TRBJ2-7, with 8 nucleotides matching TRBD2. J gave up 4 bases and V 2 bases, and 5 bases lay outside the gene matches. The length of the CDR3 is 14 residues. CDR1 is SGHRS and CDR2 is YFSETQ in the germline V gene. The CDR3 here is CASSLAGEMYEQYF. The CDR3, as DNA: TGCGCCAGCAGCTTAGCGGGAGAAATGTACGAGCAGTACTTC.

V and J are TRBV19 and TRBJ2-7; unclear D gene. Germline V gives CDR1 LNHDA, CDR2 SQIVND (reference sequence). CDR3 length equals 16 residues. Trimming removed 3 bases from V and 4 bases from J, with 19 bases in between. CDR3 loop: CASSIGRVSSGYEQYF. The CDR3 DNA reads TGTGCCAGTAGTATCGGTCGGGTGTCCTCCGGGTACGAGCAGTACTTC.

This clone showed up just a few times. J is TRBJ2-3 and V is TRBV5-4; TRBD1 agrees at 7 bases. Germline V CDR1 and CDR2: SGHNT, YYREEE (reference sequence). The junction had 6 bases not matched to a gene; V was cut back by 3 bases and J by 2 bases. This CDR3 is built from 15 residues. CDR3 coding DNA: TGTGCCAGCAGCTCTGACAGGGTCAACACAGATACGCAGTATTTT. Translated, it gives CASSSDRVNTDTQYF.

The chain joins TRBV7-2 to TRBJ2-1; D is perhaps TRBD2 (7 bases). Germline V CDR1 and CDR2: SGHTA, FQGNSA. V dropped 5 bases and J dropped 9 bases, with 17 bases sitting between them. The CDR3 contains 14 residues. The CDR3 sequence: CASSTIRGGAEQFF. The CDR3 DNA is TGTGCCAGCAGCACCATAAGGGGGGGCGCTGAGCAGTTCTTC. Looking up the rest from reference TRBV7-2 and TRBJ2-1 gives the full variable domain: GAGVSQSPSNKVTEKGKDVELRCDPISGHTALYWYRQSLGQGLEFLIYFQGNSAPDKSGLPSDRFSAERTGGSVSTLTIQRTQQEDSAVYLCASSTIRGGAEQFFGPGTRLTVL.

V usage is TRBV2 and J usage is TRBJ2-2; 7 bases line up with TRBD2. The CDR3 runs to 15 residues. In germline, CDR1 is SNHLY, CDR2 FYNNEI. With V trimmed by 2 bases and J by 1 base, 1 base remained unmatched. CDR3 in DNA: TGTGCCAGCAGTGAATCTAGCGGGAACACCGGGGAGCTGTTTTTT. Its protein product is CASSESSGNTGELFF.

This chain links TRBV25-1 with TRBJ1-2; D possibly corresponds to TRBD1 (6 bases). Trimming removed 5 bases from V and 2 bases from J, with 12 bases in between. Germline assignment: CDR1 MGHDK and CDR2 SYGVNS. The CDR3 consists of 14 residues. The chain's CDR3 is CASSWLGQNYGYTF. In DNA, the CDR3 is TGTGCCAGCAGTTGGCTTGGACAGAACTATGGCTACACCTTC.

This clone was seen only a few times. The CDR3 spells CASSEAGGQPQHF. CDR3 bases: TGTGCCAGCAGTGAAGCGGGGGGTCAGCCCCAGCATTTT. V and J are TRBV6-1 and TRBJ1-5, with D tentatively TRBD1 (5 bases). Germline-derived CDR1 and CDR2 are MNHNS and SASEGT. This CDR3 contains 13 residues. V lost 0 bases, J lost 6 bases, and 6 bases lay in between.

V usage is TRBV9 and J usage is TRBJ2-1, with D tentatively TRBD2 (7 bases). The CDR3 has 15 residues. The V end was cut by 0 bases, the J end by 5 bases, with 12 bases between. Looked up from germline, CDR1 is SGDLS and CDR2 is YYNGEE. For the CDR3, the DNA is TGTGCCAGCAGCGTAGCGGGGGGCCTTAACAATGAGCAGTTCTTC. This translates into CASSVAGGLNNEQFF.

The V call is TRBV5-1, the J call TRBJ1-3; tentative D call: TRBD1 (5 bases). The V end was cut by 4 bases, the J end by 3 bases, with 11 bases between. The CDR3 consists of 14 residues. Germline CDR1 SGHRS, CDR2 YFSETQ. The CDR3 DNA reads TGCGCCAGCAGCGATACCCAGGGTGGAAACACCATATATTTT. Translating it yields CASSDTQGGNTIYF. The entire variable domain, with the rest obtained from reference TRBV5-1 and TRBJ1-3, is as follows: KAGVTQTPRYLIKTRGQQVTLSCSPISGHRSVSWYQQTPGQGLQFLFEYFSETQRNKGNFPGRFSGRQFSNSRSEMNVSTLELGDSALYLCASSDTQGGNTIYFGEGSWLTVV.

The CDR3 sequence is CASIGVAGKPDTGELFF. CDR3 sequence (DNA): TGTGCCAGCATCGGGGTAGCGGGTAAGCCGGACACCGGGGAGCTGTTTTTT. The chain uses TRBV2 and TRBJ2-2, with TRBD2 identical over 7 bases. This CDR3 comprises 17 residues. The V gene's germline CDR1 is SNHLY and CDR2 FYNNEI. The V segment lost 7 bases and the J segment 3 bases; nucleotides outside the gene matches: 14.

The rearrangement uses TRBV9 and TRBJ2-5; weak D call: TRBD2 (5 bases). The CDR3 covers 16 residues. CDR1 SGDLS and CDR2 YYNGEE come from the germline V gene. Trimming stripped 4 bases from V and 2 bases from J, with 18 bases between. This chain's CDR3 is CASSPRTASGQETQYF. The CDR3 DNA is TGTGCCAGCAGCCCCCGCACGGCCAGCGGACAAGAGACCCAGTACTTC.

The genes are TRBV30 and TRBJ1-1, with 12 bases that match TRBD1. The V and J ends lost 8 bases and 9 bases, in that order; junction bases with no gene match: 7. Per the germline V gene, CDR1 is GTSNPN and CDR2 is SVGIG (reference sequence). The CDR3 consists of 12 residues. DNA of the CDR3: TGTGCCCTTGGGGACAGGGGGCGACAAGCTTTCTTT. As protein: CALGDRGRQAFF.

The CDR3 coding sequence is TGTGCCAGCAGCTTAGAGGGGGCCTATGGCTACACCTTC. Amino acids: CASSLEGAYGYTF. The chain joins TRBV7-9 to TRBJ1-2; 7 bases agree with TRBD1. This CDR3 is 13 amino acids long. The J segment lost 4 bases and the V segment lost 1 base, leaving 0 bases of the junction unmatched. Per germline, CDR1 SEHNR and CDR2 FQNEAQ (reference sequence).

The rearrangement links TRBV5-6 to TRBJ1-1, with D possibly matching TRBD1 (5 bases). Trimming pared 0 bases from V and 6 bases from J, leaving 12 bases between. The length of the CDR3 is 14 residues. The germline gives CDR1 SGHDT, CDR2 YYEEEE. CDR3 in amino acids: CASSLAGRGPEAFF. In DNA form, the CDR3 reads TGTGCCAGCAGCTTGGCGGGGAGGGGACCTGAAGCTTTCTTT.

This sequence joins TRBV7-9 and TRBJ2-1; weak D call: TRBD2 (6 bases). The ends were cut back, 5 bases at V and 5 bases at J, with 13 bases in the middle. The germline CDR1 and CDR2 sequences are SEHNR and FQNEAQ (reference sequence). The CDR3 contains 14 residues. The CDR3, as DNA: TGTGCCAGCAGCCCCCCCGGGGGACACAATGAGCAGTTCTTC. Translation: CASSPPGGHNEQFF.

This clone was observed a handful of times. The V and J genes are TRBV25-1 and TRBJ2-5; TRBD2 aligns across 8 bases. Per the germline V gene, CDR1 is MGHDK and CDR2 is SYGVNS. V trimming: 6 bases; J trimming: 5 bases; junction bases outside the gene matches: 5. The length of the CDR3 is 13 residues. The chain's CDR3 is CASRVSGAETQYF. In nucleotides, the CDR3 is TGTGCCAGCAGGGTTAGCGGGGCGGAGACCCAGTACTTC.

J is TRBJ2-1 and V is TRBV2; D gene uncertain. The CDR3 covers 12 residues. Per germline, CDR1 SNHLY and CDR2 FYNNEI. V lost 4 bases and J 8 bases, leaving 9 bases between the germline ends. The CDR3: CASSAQSHEQFF. The CDR3 DNA reads TGTGCCAGCAGTGCTCAGTCCCATGAGCAGTTCTTC.

The J gene is TRBJ1-2, the V gene TRBV11-2; D perhaps matches TRBD1 (6 bases). Germline-derived CDR1 and CDR2 are SGHAT and FQNNGV. V was clipped by 6 bases and J by 9 bases, with 20 bases between them. This CDR3 comprises 14 residues. The CDR3 protein is CASSSTGTPLSYTF. CDR3 bases: TGTGCCAGCAGTTCCACCGGGACACCTCTGAGCTACACCTTC.

The chain is built from TRBV4-3 and TRBJ2-2, with D perhaps TRBD2 (7 bases). The V gene lost 0 bases and the J gene lost 6 bases, with 11 bases spanning the gap. The length of the CDR3 is 15 residues. Germline CDR1 is LGHNA and CDR2 is YSLEER. CDR3 in DNA: TGCGCCAGCAGCCAAGATGGGGGGGCCCCCGGGGAGCTGTTTTTT. Amino acids: CASSQDGGAPGELFF.

The chain is built from TRBV19 and TRBJ2-7, with TRBD1 as a possible D gene (6 bases). V lost 5 bases and J 4 bases, leaving 15 bases between the germline ends. Per the germline V gene, CDR1 is LNHDA and CDR2 is SQIVND (reference sequence). The CDR3 runs 14 residues. CDR3 in amino acids: CASSPDRTLYEQYF. CDR3 in DNA: TGTGCCAGTAGTCCGGACAGAACACTTTACGAGCAGTACTTC.

The V call is TRBV30, the J call TRBJ2-7; 7 bases fit TRBD1. V shed 1 base and J 9 bases; nucleotides not matched to a gene: 9. CDR1 is GTSNPN and CDR2 is SVGIG in the germline V gene (reference sequence). The CDR3 loop spans 13 amino acids. CDR3 sequence: CAWSGRQGTVQYF. The CDR3 nucleotides are TGTGCCTGGAGTGGGAGACAGGGAACGGTGCAGTACTTC.

The chain carries TRBV5-6 and TRBJ1-3; D ambiguous. The V gene's germline CDR1 is SGHDT and CDR2 YYEEEE. Trimming left V 2 bases short and J 0 bases short, with 9 bases between. The CDR3 has 15 amino acids. The CDR3 coding sequence is TGTGCCAGCAGCTTCGGACGGGACTCTGGAAACACCATATATTTT. Its protein is CASSFGRDSGNTIYF.

This clone appeared a few times. The V and J genes are TRBV4-1 and TRBJ2-7; 7 positions agree with TRBD2. The CDR3 extends over 14 amino acids. Germline V gene data show CDR1 as MGHRA and CDR2 as YSYEKL. The J segment lost 3 bases and the V segment lost 3 bases, leaving 5 bases of the junction unmatched. The CDR3 reads CASSQPGLNYEQYF. DNA for the CDR3: TGCGCCAGCAGCCAGCCGGGACTAAACTACGAGCAGTACTTC.

The genes are TRBV6-6 and TRBJ2-5; D is perhaps TRBD2 (5 bases). With 8 bases removed from V and 5 bases from J, the gap between germline ends came to 21 bases. Germline values: CDR1 MNHNY, CDR2 SVGAGI (reference sequence). The CDR3 loop spans 15 amino acids. This CDR3 is CASRGLGQTGETQYF. CDR3 in DNA: TGTGCCAGCCGCGGACTCGGGCAGACCGGGGAGACCCAGTACTTC.